A single sample gave rise to the 17 T cell receptor beta chains below, sequenced in a study of cytomegalovirus exposure and HLA in healthy donors. With 60 Vbeta and 13 Jbeta primers, the PCR was carried out. The assay was immunoSEQ multiplex PCR, and TCRdb's table has in-frame clones only and misses some. The repertoire holds some 87,000 clones, with approximately 56% as singletons. The material sequenced was PBMCs. These receptor sequences come from a woman in her 30s in good health and CMV-seropositive.

V gene TRBV7-9 combines with J gene TRBJ2-7; possible D gene TRBD2, 5 bases. The CDR3 has 12 residues. Germline lookup yields CDR1 SEHNR and CDR2 FQNEAQ (reference sequence). Between the trimmed V and J ends, which lost 4 bases and 7 bases, there was a span of 11 bases. The CDR3 loop is CASSSGYGEQYF. The CDR3 bases are TGTGCCAGCAGCTCGGGATATGGGGAGCAGTACTTC.

The rearrangement uses TRBV5-1 and TRBJ1-1, with 7 bases matching TRBD1. The length of the CDR3 is 14 residues. The V gene end was trimmed by 2 bases and the J gene end by 3 bases; junction bases not matched to a gene: 4. From germline, CDR1 is SGHRS and CDR2 YFSETQ. The CDR3 sequence is CASSFVGTDTEAFF. CDR3 sequence (DNA): TGCGCCAGCAGCTTCGTCGGGACAGACACTGAAGCTTTCTTT. Full variable domain (outside the CDR3, taken from reference TRBV5-1 and TRBJ1-1): KAGVTQTPRYLIKTRGQQVTLSCSPISGHRSVSWYQQTPGQGLQFLFEYFSETQRNKGNFPGRFSGRQFSNSRSEMNVSTLELGDSALYLCASSFVGTDTEAFFGQGTRLTVV.

The rearrangement joins TRBV5-1 to TRBJ1-3, with D tentatively TRBD1 (6 bases). This CDR3 contains 14 residues. Trimming left V 3 bases short and J 1 base short, with 8 bases between. From germline, CDR1 is SGHRS and CDR2 YFSETQ. CDR3 in DNA: TGCGCCAGCAGCTCACAGGGTTCTGGAAACACCATATATTTT. It is translated as CASSSQGSGNTIYF. Filled out from reference TRBV5-1 and TRBJ1-3, the complete variable domain reads KAGVTQTPRYLIKTRGQQVTLSCSPISGHRSVSWYQQTPGQGLQFLFEYFSETQRNKGNFPGRFSGRQFSNSRSEMNVSTLELGDSALYLCASSSQGSGNTIYFGEGSWLTVV.

The chain recombines TRBV19 with TRBJ1-1, with D uncertain. Trimming took off 3 bases at V and 3 bases at J, with 8 bases between the two ends. Germline CDR1 and CDR2: LNHDA and SQIVND (reference sequence). This CDR3 is built from 13 residues. The CDR3 sequence: CASSMASYTEAFF. The CDR3 DNA reads as TGTGCCAGTAGTATGGCCAGTTACACTGAAGCTTTCTTT.

The J gene is TRBJ2-1, the V gene TRBV5-1; D perhaps matches TRBD2 (6 bases). The CDR3 has 14 amino acids. Germline CDR1 SGHRS, CDR2 YFSETQ. V was pared by 5 bases and J by 10 bases, with 19 bases between. The CDR3 bases are TGCGCCAGCAGAGCGGGCCCCTCCCTCGACGAGCAGTTCTTC. Translation: CASRAGPSLDEQFF.

This chain links TRBV11-2 with TRBJ2-7; 10 positions agree with TRBD1. Trimming removed 2 bases from V and 4 bases from J; junction bases left unmatched: 5. This CDR3 has 15 residues. Germline V gene lookup returns CDR1 SGHAT and CDR2 FQNNGV. CDR3 sequence (DNA): TGTGCCAGCAGCTTATCCCGGGACAGGGGTTACGAGCAGTACTTC. Translated, it gives CASSLSRDRGYEQYF.

This clone has just a few counts. The V call is TRBV30, the J call TRBJ1-2; maybe TRBD1 (5 bases). The ends were cut back, 0 bases at V and 6 bases at J, with 11 bases in the middle. Germline V gene data show CDR1 as GTSNPN and CDR2 as SVGIG (reference sequence). The CDR3 totals 13 residues. The CDR3 DNA sequence: TGTGCCTGGAGTGTCGGGGGATATAATGGCTACACCTTC. Translated, it gives CAWSVGGYNGYTF.

CDR3 sequence (DNA): TGTGCCAGCAGCCTTACAGGGGGGCGCGAGCAGTACTTC. Its protein is CASSLTGGREQYF. The V and J genes are TRBV5-6 and TRBJ2-7; TRBD1 matches 8 bases. Germline V gene data show CDR1 as SGHDT and CDR2 as YYEEEE. This CDR3 has 13 residues. Germline trimming cut 4 bases from V and 6 bases from J; bases unmatched to any gene: 6. Looking up the rest from reference TRBV5-6 and TRBJ2-7 gives the full variable domain: DAGVTQSPTHLIKTRGQQVTLRCSPKSGHDTVSWYQQALGQGPQFIFQYYEEEERQRGNFPDRFSGHQFPNYSSELNVNALLLGDSALYLCASSLTGGREQYFGPGTRLTVT.

This chain connects TRBV5-5 to TRBJ1-1, with a weak D call TRBD1 (6 bases). This CDR3 contains 15 residues. CDR1 SGHKS and CDR2 YYEKEE come from the germline V gene (reference sequence). Deletions cut 4 bases from V and 1 base from J, with 14 bases between. The CDR3 region has the DNA TGTGCCAGCAGCAGTACCGGGACAACGAACACTGAAGCTTTCTTT. Its translation is CASSSTGTTNTEAFF. The full variable domain, in which reference TRBV5-5 and TRBJ1-1 provide the parts outside the CDR3, is DAGVTQSPTHLIKTRGQQVTLRCSPISGHKSVSWYQQVLGQGPQFIFQYYEKEERGRGNFPDRFSARQFPNYSSELNVNALLLGDSALYLCASSSTGTTNTEAFFGQGTRLTVV.

V is TRBV11-3 and J is TRBJ1-2; D possibly corresponds to TRBD1 (5 bases). This CDR3 contains 13 residues. Trimming removed 3 bases from V and 7 bases from J, with 12 bases in between. CDR1 and CDR2 from the germline V gene are SGHNT and YENEEA. The DNA for the CDR3 is TGTGCCAGCAGCTTGGGGTGGGGCGGTGGCTACACCTTC. Its translation is CASSLGWGGGYTF.

A remark on this clone: The junction departs from germline at one end; a sequencing error may be responsible. V is TRBV9 and J is TRBJ2-1, with a weak D call TRBD2 (6 bases). The CDR3 consists of 15 residues. Germline V CDR1 and CDR2: SGDLS, YYNGEE. CDR3 sequence: CASTVRGLPYNGQFF. Here the CDR3 DNA reads TGTGCCAGCACTGTGCGGGGCCTACCCTACAATGGGCAGTTCTTC.

The J gene is TRBJ1-2, the V gene TRBV28; D might be TRBD1 (5 bases). Germline V gene lookup returns CDR1 MDHEN and CDR2 SYDVKM. The CDR3 contains 13 residues. Trimming took off 2 bases at V and 5 bases at J, with 9 bases between the two ends. The CDR3 loop is CASSLEGTYGYTF. In nucleotides, the CDR3 is TGTGCCAGCAGTTTAGAAGGGACTTATGGCTACACCTTC.

V usage is TRBV5-4 and J usage is TRBJ1-1, with TRBD1 matching over 7 bases. The CDR3 has 15 residues. V shed 4 bases and J 6 bases; nucleotides not matched to a gene: 12. The V gene's germline CDR1 is SGHNT and CDR2 YYREEE (reference sequence). In nucleotides, the CDR3 is TGTGCCAGCAGCGATCCGACAGGGCTTAGAGCTGAAGCTTTCTTT. This gives the protein CASSDPTGLRAEAFF.

This clone was found a few times. V and J are TRBV5-4 and TRBJ1-2; the match to TRBD1 covers 9 bases. J was trimmed by 4 bases and V by 4 bases; bases with no gene match: 11. The CDR3 is 16 residues long. The V gene's germline CDR1 is SGHNT and CDR2 YYREEE (reference sequence). The CDR3 region is CASSADRDRVLYGYTF. The DNA of the CDR3 is TGTGCCAGCAGCGCCGACCGGGACAGGGTGCTCTATGGCTACACCTTC. The full variable domain, its missing parts supplied by reference TRBV5-4 and TRBJ1-2, is ETGVTQSPTHLIKTRGQQVTLRCSSQSGHNTVSWYQQALGQGPQFIFQYYREEENGRGNFPPRFSGLQFPNYSSELNVNALELDDSALYLCASSADRDRVLYGYTFGSGTRLTVV.

The chain carries TRBV7-9 and TRBJ2-7, with 7 bases aligning to TRBD1. With 3 bases clipped from V and 1 base from J, the junction kept 9 bases outside the gene matches. This CDR3 contains 16 residues. The germline V gene encodes CDR1 SEHNR and CDR2 FQNEAQ (reference sequence). In nucleotides, the CDR3 is TGTGCCAGCAGCTTGAACCTAGGGGACAGTTCCTACGAGCAGTACTTC. Residues: CASSLNLGDSSYEQYF.

This clone has more than one count but fewer than ten. The chain carries TRBV30 and TRBJ1-1, with a weak D call TRBD1 (5 bases). Germline lookup yields CDR1 GTSNPN and CDR2 SVGIG (reference sequence). V lost 2 bases and J 4 bases, leaving 11 bases between the germline ends. The CDR3 loop spans 13 amino acids. The CDR3 DNA sequence: TGTGCCTGGAGTCCCCCGGGGGTCACTGAAGCTTTCTTT. It encodes CAWSPPGVTEAFF.

This clone appeared a few times. The rearrangement uses TRBV28 and TRBJ1-1; D might be TRBD1 (6 bases). V was shortened by 5 bases and J by 6 bases, with 22 bases between the two germline ends. The CDR3 covers 16 residues. Germline V gene lookup returns CDR1 MDHEN and CDR2 SYDVKM. CDR3 sequence (DNA): TGTGCCAGCAGTCCTGGCCGGACAGCCCCATTGGCTGAAGCTTTCTTT. It is translated as CASSPGRTAPLAEAFF.